A single T cell receptor (beta chain) is shown here with its context. The sample comes from a study of blood T cell repertoires in COVID-19. Study context: Samples came from the United States, Italy and Spain, spanning acute and convalescent COVID-19. T cells, B-cell-depleted T cells, or PBMCs provided the cDNA or gDNA that served as material.

Germline CDR1 and CDR2: SGHDN and FVKESK. This CDR3 contains 15 residues. The V gene end was trimmed by 5 bases and the J gene end by 8 bases; junction bases not matched to a gene: 6. Authors' methods: Reference gene primer amplification yielded estimated nucleated cell counts. Measured with immunoSEQ multiplex PCR; TCRdb has only the in-frame clones, and not every one. The V and J calls and clone size come from that table; D and trimming were worked out from the DNA. The data hold some 200,000 clones, with 88% observed a single time. The V and J genes are TRBV14 and TRBJ2-1, with 13 bases identical to TRBD2. The receptor was isolated from a man between 70 and 80 years old with acute or convalescent COVID-19. The sample comprised peripheral blood. The CDR3 is CASSDTSGRADEQFF. The CDR3 DNA reads TGTGCCAGCAGCGACACTAGCGGGAGGGCCGATGAGCAGTTCTTC.